These 22 T cell receptor beta chains were sequenced from one sample in a study of PD-1 blockade in classical Hodgkin lymphoma. The table came from immunoSEQ multiplex PCR; TCRdb's copy has only in-frame clones and leaves some out. The sample holds 50,000 or so clones; 90% are singletons and the top ten take around 14%. The time point: cycle 4 day 1 (C4D1), after five to seven weeks of nivolumab. All patients experienced relapse after autologous stem cell transplantation, and brentuximab vedotin exposure was variable. Sequencing used peripheral blood mononuclear cells (PBMCs), obtained before the fourth cycle of nivolumab. These TCRs come from a human donor with classical Hodgkin lymphoma.

V gene TRBV11-3 combines with J gene TRBJ2-1, with D possibly being TRBD2 (6 bases). This CDR3 is built from 14 residues. The V and J ends lost 6 bases and 4 bases respectively, with 13 bases between them. Germline V gene data show CDR1 as SGHNT and CDR2 as YENEEA. CDR3 nucleotide sequence: TGTGCCAGCAGGGACGGGAGTTCATACAATGAGCAGTTCTTC. It translates to CASRDGSSYNEQFF.

This chain uses TRBV7-8 with TRBJ2-2; perhaps TRBD2 as D (5 bases). Per germline, CDR1 SGHVS and CDR2 FQNEAQ. The V and J ends lost 2 bases and 4 bases respectively, with 17 bases between them. The CDR3 is made up of 17 amino acids. CDR3 protein: CASSLISRGVGTGELFF. In DNA, the CDR3 is TGTGCCAGCAGCTTAATCTCTCGGGGTGTCGGCACCGGGGAGCTGTTTTTT.

This clone was seen once. The chain recombines TRBV5-1 with TRBJ2-4; TRBD1 matches at 9 bases. The CDR3 length is 15 residues. Germline V gene lookup returns CDR1 SGHRS and CDR2 YFSETQ. V was clipped by 0 bases and J by 5 bases; unmatched bases: 3. The CDR3 DNA is TGCGCCAGCAGCTTGGGGGGACAGGGTGAAAACATTCAGTACTTC. Translation gives CASSLGGQGENIQYF.

The CDR3 nucleotides read TGTGCCAGCACCAGGGGTTCCTACAATGAGCAGTTCTTC. Protein: CASTRGSYNEQFF. J is TRBJ2-1 and V is TRBV2; a possible D gene is TRBD1 (6 bases). The CDR3 sequence is 13 residues long. V lost 7 bases to trimming and J lost 1 base, with 8 bases between them. CDR1 is SNHLY, CDR2 FYNNEI, per germline.

The CDR3 DNA reads TGTGCCAGCAGGCCGGGGCATCAGCCCCAGCATTTT. Its translation: CASRPGHQPQHF. The chain employs TRBV27 and TRBJ1-5; maybe TRBD1 (5 bases). With 6 bases removed from V and 5 bases from J, the gap between germline ends came to 8 bases. Germline lookup yields CDR1 MNHEY and CDR2 SMNVEV (reference sequence). CDR3 size: 12 residues.

The chain employs TRBV27 and TRBJ2-5; D remains unclear. This CDR3 region has 14 residues. Trimming removed 3 bases from V and 0 bases from J, with 8 bases in between. CDR1 and CDR2 from the germline V gene are MNHEY and SMNVEV (reference sequence). CDR3 sequence: CASSFYSHQETQYF. CDR3 DNA sequence: TGTGCCAGCAGTTTTTACAGTCACCAAGAGACCCAGTACTTC.

V is TRBV27 and J is TRBJ2-1, with a tentative D call TRBD2 (6 bases). The germline CDR1 and CDR2 sequences are MNHEY and SMNVEV (reference sequence). The CDR3 totals 17 residues. Between the trimmed V and J ends, which lost 1 base and 5 bases, there was a span of 18 bases. The CDR3 spells CASSLLFVGGFDNEQFF. The CDR3 DNA is TGTGCCAGCAGTTTATTATTTGTGGGGGGTTTCGACAATGAGCAGTTCTTC.

The CDR3 nucleotides are TGCAGCGTTGGGGTGAACACTGAAGCTTTCTTT. Amino acid sequence: CSVGVNTEAFF. The chain joins TRBV29-1 to TRBJ1-1; no reliable D call. Germline V gene sequence: CDR1 SQVTM, CDR2 ANQGSEA. The V gene lost 4 bases and the J gene lost 0 bases, with 3 bases spanning the gap. The CDR3 is made up of 11 amino acids.

The rearrangement uses TRBV5-1 and TRBJ1-6; D may be TRBD1 (6 bases). CDR3 length equals 16 residues. Trimming took off 0 bases at V and 6 bases at J, with 13 bases between the two ends. Germline-derived CDR1 and CDR2 are SGHRS and YFSETQ. CDR3 region: CASSLAGALGNSPLHF. Here the CDR3 DNA reads TGCGCCAGCAGCTTGGCAGGGGCGCTTGGTAATTCACCCCTCCACTTT.

The rearrangement links TRBV6-1 to TRBJ2-1; TRBD1 might be the D (5 bases). The CDR3 is 15 residues long. From germline, CDR1 is MNHNS and CDR2 SASEGT. The V and J ends lost 1 base and 4 bases respectively, with 11 bases between them. CDR3 loop: CASSEVQGGYNEQFF. The CDR3 nucleotides read TGTGCCAGCAGTGAAGTCCAGGGTGGGTACAATGAGCAGTTCTTC.

The V and J genes are TRBV4-1 and TRBJ2-3, with D perhaps TRBD2 (6 bases). CDR3 length: 13 residues. The germline gives CDR1 MGHRA, CDR2 YSYEKL. V lost 5 bases and J 4 bases, leaving 10 bases between the germline ends. The CDR3 region is CASSDGSADTQYF. CDR3 in DNA: TGCGCCAGCAGCGACGGGAGTGCAGATACGCAGTATTTT.

The chain links TRBV5-1 to TRBJ2-6; no clear D. The CDR3 totals 15 residues. CDR1 is SGHRS and CDR2 is YFSETQ in the germline V gene. The V gene lost 4 bases and the J gene lost 2 bases, with 10 bases spanning the gap. DNA of the CDR3: TGCGCCAGCAGCCTGATCCCAACTGGGGCCAACGTCCTGACTTTC. It encodes CASSLIPTGANVLTF.

The chain carries TRBV6-6 and TRBJ1-5, with unresolved D. Trimming stripped 0 bases from V and 1 base from J, with 10 bases between. This CDR3 region has 16 residues. Germline CDR1 is MNHNY and CDR2 is SVGAGI (reference sequence). The CDR3 here is CASSYSTALSNQPQHF. CDR3 in DNA: TGTGCCAGCAGTTACTCGACGGCTTTAAGCAATCAGCCCCAGCATTTT.

The chain employs TRBV15 and TRBJ2-2; D remains unclear. Germline V gives CDR1 LNHNV, CDR2 YYDKDF (reference sequence). Trimming took off 0 bases at V and 2 bases at J, with 10 bases between the two ends. The CDR3 is made up of 16 amino acids. CDR3 region: CATSREGEANTGELFF. In DNA, the CDR3 is TGTGCCACCAGCAGAGAAGGAGAGGCAAACACCGGGGAGCTGTTTTTT. Using reference TRBV15 and TRBJ2-2 for the parts outside the CDR3, the full variable domain is DAMVIQNPRYQVTQFGKPVTLSCSQTLNHNVMYWYQQKSSQAPKLLFHYYDKDFNNEADTPDNFQSRRPNTSFCFLDIRSPGLGDTAMYLCATSREGEANTGELFFGEGSRLTVL.

The chain combines TRBV7-3 with TRBJ2-2; 7 nucleotides agree with TRBD1. The CDR3 is 15 residues long. CDR1 SGHTA and CDR2 FQGTGA come from the germline V gene. The J segment lost 2 bases and the V segment lost 5 bases, leaving 5 bases of the junction unmatched. The chain's CDR3 is CASSLRDRNTGELFF. CDR3 sequence (DNA): TGTGCCAGCAGCCTCCGGGACAGAAACACCGGGGAGCTGTTTTTT.

The V call is TRBV4-1, the J call TRBJ2-1, with D unresolved. CDR1 and CDR2 from the germline V gene are MGHRA and YSYEKL. The CDR3 has 14 residues. Trimming cost V 0 bases and J 5 bases, with 8 bases left between them. This CDR3 reads CASSQEVRHNEQFF. In nucleotides, the CDR3 is TGCGCCAGCAGCCAAGAGGTGAGACACAATGAGCAGTTCTTC.

The chain employs TRBV5-6 and TRBJ2-5; no clear D gene. The germline V and J ends were trimmed by 0 bases and 3 bases, with 9 bases remaining between them. The CDR3 runs 14 residues. Germline CDR1 and CDR2: SGHDT and YYEEEE. The CDR3 here is CASSLAQGKETQYF. The CDR3 region has the DNA TGTGCCAGCAGCTTGGCCCAAGGGAAAGAGACCCAGTACTTC.

In its sample, this clone ranks as medium-sized. This chain joins TRBV6-5 and TRBJ2-7; D is perhaps TRBD2 (5 bases). Germline V gene sequence: CDR1 MNHEY, CDR2 SVGAGI. The V end lost 2 bases, the J end lost 3 bases, and 8 bases lay between the germline ends. The CDR3 spans 13 residues. The CDR3 reads CASSYTGNYEQYF. The CDR3 bases are TGTGCCAGCAGTTACACGGGGAACTACGAGCAGTACTTC.

The chain uses TRBV2 and TRBJ2-3; 13 bases line up with TRBD2. Per the germline V gene, CDR1 is SNHLY and CDR2 is FYNNEI. The CDR3 is 15 amino acids. J lost 6 bases, V lost 4 bases, and 4 bases had no gene match. CDR3 in DNA: TGTGCCAGCAGTGGGACTAGCGGGAGAGACGATACGCAGTATTTT. Encoded protein: CASSGTSGRDDTQYF.

V usage is TRBV5-6 and J usage is TRBJ1-1; D is unresolved. V gave up 3 bases and J gave up 5 bases, with 11 bases separating them. CDR1 is SGHDT and CDR2 is YYEEEE in the germline V gene. The CDR3 contains 13 residues. CDR3 nucleotide sequence: TGTGCCAGCAGCTCGGCAGGTCTTACTGAAGCTTTCTTT. The encoded protein is CASSSAGLTEAFF.

The chain joins TRBV5-1 to TRBJ1-1, with D perhaps TRBD1 (6 bases). This CDR3 has 17 residues. V gave up 4 bases and J gave up 1 base, with 20 bases separating them. Germline V gives CDR1 SGHRS, CDR2 YFSETQ. CDR3 nucleotide sequence: TGCGCCAGCAGCCCACGACATCAAACAGGGTCGAACACTGAAGCTTTCTTT. The encoded protein is CASSPRHQTGSNTEAFF. Drawing the rest from reference TRBV5-1 and TRBJ1-1, the complete variable domain is KAGVTQTPRYLIKTRGQQVTLSCSPISGHRSVSWYQQTPGQGLQFLFEYFSETQRNKGNFPGRFSGRQFSNSRSEMNVSTLELGDSALYLCASSPRHQTGSNTEAFFGQGTRLTVV.

CDR3 bases: TGTGCCAGTGCCTGGGGACAGACCTACGAGCAGTACTTC. Translating it yields CASAWGQTYEQYF. This chain uses TRBV19 with TRBJ2-7; 7 bases are shared with TRBD1. Germline assignment: CDR1 LNHDA and CDR2 SQIVND (reference sequence). This CDR3 comprises 13 residues. Trimming removed 8 bases from V and 2 bases from J; junction bases left unmatched: 6.